These 17 T cell receptor beta chains share one sample of origin, sequenced in a study of OX40 agonist ivuxolimab in advanced cancers. Libraries were prepared through the immunoSEQ multiplex PCR assay. TCRdb's version of the immuneACCESS table is confined to in-frame rearrangements and falls short of the full clone set. An unresolved V gene accounts for under half of the shortfall where checked; the remainder is of unknown origin. The sample yields fewer than 95,000 clones; under 95% were counted once. About 0.45% of the sample goes to the ten largest clones. This specimen was CD4+ or CD8+ T cells sorted from blood, taken in a trial of the OX40 agonist ivuxolimab. The source of these receptors is an adult with an advanced solid tumor such as melanoma, head and neck, liver or kidney cancer.

V and J are TRBV5-8 and TRBJ1-5; D not resolved. CDR1 is SGHTS, CDR2 YDEGEE, per germline. CDR3 size: 15 residues. The germline V and J ends were trimmed by 5 bases and 1 base, with 13 bases remaining between them. Written as DNA, the CDR3 is TGTGCCAGCAGGCGCCGTGGAGGAAGCAATCAGCCCCAGCATTTT. Encoded protein: CASRRRGGSNQPQHF.

The chain couples TRBV5-8 to TRBJ2-4; D ambiguous. Germline V lookup: CDR1 SGHTS, CDR2 YDEGEE. The CDR3 length is 15 residues. Trimming took off 2 bases at V and 0 bases at J, with 9 bases between the two ends. Here the CDR3 DNA reads TGTGCCAGCAGCTTACGTGTGTTAGCCAAAAACATTCAGTACTTC. This codes for CASSLRVLAKNIQYF.

This chain connects TRBV28 to TRBJ2-7; tentatively, D is TRBD1 or TRBD2 (6 bases each). Trimming took 6 bases from V and 9 from J, leaving 21 bases between them. Germline CDR1 reads MDHEN; CDR2 reads SYDVKM. This CDR3 spans 14 amino acids. DNA of the CDR3: TGTGCCAGCAGACCCCCGGGGGCTTCCTCAGGGCAGTACTTC. Translated: CASRPPGASSGQYF. The full variable domain, its missing parts supplied by reference TRBV28 and TRBJ2-7, is DVKVTQSSRYLVKRTGEKVFLECVQDMDHENMFWYRQDPGLGLRLIYFSYDVKMKEKGDIPEGYSVSREKKERFSLILESASTNQTSMYLCASRPPGASSGQYFGPGTRLTVT.

The chain employs TRBV18 and TRBJ2-7; 11 nucleotides line up with TRBD2. Germline CDR1 and CDR2: KGHSH and LQKENI. This CDR3 is 16 amino acids long. The ends lost 3 bases at V and 3 bases at J; junction bases unmatched: 7. CDR3 in amino acids: CASSPLAGGQIYEQYF. In nucleotides, the CDR3 is TGTGCCAGCTCACCTCTAGCGGGGGGCCAGATCTACGAGCAGTACTTC.

The count of this clone is one. The V and J genes are TRBV6-7 and TRBJ2-1; 10 bases fit TRBD1. TRBV6-7 is classed as an ORF, of uncertain function. V lost 2 bases and J lost 8; bases outside the gene matches: 15. This CDR3 is built from 18 residues. The CDR3 protein is CASSYLKVRDRGVDEQFF. CDR3 coding DNA: TGTGCCAGCAGTTACCTCAAGGTCCGGGACAGGGGAGTTGATGAGCAGTTCTTC.

This rearrangement joins TRBV4-1 to TRBJ2-1; D assignment may be TRBD1 or TRBD2 (5 bases each). CDR1 and CDR2 (germline): MGHRA, YSYEKL. CDR3 length equals 17 residues. Between the trimmed V and J ends, which lost 1 base and 9 bases, there was a span of 22 bases. CDR3 sequence (DNA): TGCGCCAGCAGCCAAGTGGGCGAGGGGCCTCAGCGCACTGAGCAGTTCTTC. This codes for CASSQVGEGPQRTEQFF.

V and J are TRBV2 and TRBJ1-5; no reliable D call. Germline-derived CDR1 and CDR2 are SNHLY and FYNNEI. This CDR3 has 16 amino acids. Between the trimmed V and J ends, which lost 7 bases and 0 bases, there was a span of 16 bases. CDR3 loop: CASKGGALYSNQPQHF. The CDR3 DNA sequence: TGTGCCAGCAAGGGCGGAGCCCTTTATAGCAATCAGCCCCAGCATTTT.

CDR3 region: CASSHHTGELFF. CDR3 in DNA: TGTGCCAGCAGCCACCACACCGGGGAGCTGTTTTTT. The chain uses TRBV14 and TRBJ2-2; unclear D gene. Germline loops: CDR1 SGHDN, CDR2 FVKESK. The CDR3 covers 12 residues. Trimming left V 3 bases short and J 3 bases short, with 2 bases between.

The gene calls are TRBV7-9 and TRBJ2-1; possibly TRBD2 for D (5 bases). With 0 bases removed from V and 8 bases from J, the gap between germline ends came to 14 bases. Germline lookup yields CDR1 SEHNR and CDR2 FQNEAQ (reference sequence). The CDR3 consists of 15 residues. In nucleotides, the CDR3 is TGTGCCAGCAGCTTAGCCCGGGAATGGAAGGATGAGCAGTTCTTC. Translation gives CASSLAREWKDEQFF.

This clone occurred a few times. The rearrangement links TRBV5-4 to TRBJ2-3, with D possibly being TRBD1 or TRBD2 (6 bases each). Trimming cost V 4 bases and J 2 bases, with 17 bases left between them. Germline loops: CDR1 SGHNT, CDR2 YYREEE (reference sequence). This CDR3 is built from 16 residues. Here the CDR3 DNA reads TGTGCCAGCAGCCCGGTGTGGGGGCGGGACACAGATACGCAGTATTTT. Translation gives CASSPVWGRDTDTQYF.

The chain combines TRBV5-1 with TRBJ1-1; D perhaps matches TRBD1 (6 bases). This CDR3 contains 15 residues. The V and J ends lost 2 bases and 4 bases respectively, with 15 bases between them. Per the germline V gene, CDR1 is SGHRS and CDR2 is YFSETQ. CDR3 region: CASSFSGEQSTEAFF. In nucleotides, the CDR3 is TGCGCCAGCAGCTTTTCAGGGGAACAGAGCACTGAAGCTTTCTTT.

The chain combines TRBV19 with TRBJ2-1; 7 bases line up with TRBD1. This CDR3 is built from 15 residues. Germline V gene sequence: CDR1 LNHDA, CDR2 SQIVND (reference sequence). V lost 3 bases and J lost 4; bases outside the gene matches: 6. CDR3 nucleotide sequence: TGTGCCAGTAGTATTGCCAGGGACAGTTACAATGAGCAGTTCTTC. Translation: CASSIARDSYNEQFF.

This chain connects TRBV7-9 to TRBJ2-7, with 10 bases fitting TRBD1. Germline CDR1 and CDR2: SEHNR and FQNEAQ (reference sequence). The CDR3 is 15 residues long. The J segment lost 6 bases and the V segment lost 4 bases, leaving 9 bases of the junction unmatched. The DNA for the CDR3 is TGTGCCAGCAGCTCAATGACAGGGGGCTTGACCGAGCAGTACTTC. It yields the protein CASSSMTGGLTEQYF.

The rearrangement joins TRBV4-1 to TRBJ2-5; 11 nucleotides line up with TRBD2. V was clipped by 2 bases and J by 2 bases; unmatched bases: 10. Germline CDR1 MGHRA, CDR2 YSYEKL. This CDR3 has 18 residues. The CDR3 here is CASSQRFQTSGNQETQYF. The CDR3 DNA is TGCGCCAGCAGCCAACGATTCCAGACTAGCGGGAATCAAGAGACCCAGTACTTC.

The V gene is TRBV10-3, the J gene TRBJ2-7, with 9 bases fitting TRBD1. This CDR3 contains 14 residues. Germline CDR1 and CDR2: ENHRY and SYGVKD. J gave up 3 bases and V 9 bases, and 9 bases lay outside the gene matches. The DNA for the CDR3 is TGTGCCATAGGGGACAGGGTGGGCCTCTACGAGCAGTACTTC. It translates to CAIGDRVGLYEQYF.

The gene calls are TRBV6-5 and TRBJ1-5; D remains ambiguous. CDR3 length: 14 amino acids. The V gene's germline CDR1 is MNHEY and CDR2 SVGAGI. The V and J ends lost 0 bases and 7 bases respectively, with 10 bases between them. CDR3 nucleotides: TGTGCCAGCAGTTACTCGATTGGTGGGCAGCCCCAGCATTTT. It specifies CASSYSIGGQPQHF.

The rearrangement uses TRBV18 and TRBJ1-3; weak D call: TRBD1 (5 bases). This CDR3 contains 15 residues. Trimming shortened V by 2 bases and J by 3 bases, and 11 bases separated the two germline ends. The V gene's germline CDR1 is KGHSH and CDR2 LQKENI. The CDR3 is CASSPDQGLGNTIYF. For the CDR3, the DNA is TGTGCCAGCTCACCAGATCAGGGCCTTGGAAACACCATATATTTT.